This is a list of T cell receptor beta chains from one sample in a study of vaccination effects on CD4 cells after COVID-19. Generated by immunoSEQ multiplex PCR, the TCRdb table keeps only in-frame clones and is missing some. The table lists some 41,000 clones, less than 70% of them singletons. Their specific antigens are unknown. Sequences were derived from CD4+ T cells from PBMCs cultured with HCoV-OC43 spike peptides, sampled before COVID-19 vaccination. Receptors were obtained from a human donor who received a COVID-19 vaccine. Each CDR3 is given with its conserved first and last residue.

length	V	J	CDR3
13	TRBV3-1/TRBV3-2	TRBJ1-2	CASSPDRYYGYTF
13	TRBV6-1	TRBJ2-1	CASSERQGNEQFF
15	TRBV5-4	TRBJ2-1	CASTFDTASYNEQFF
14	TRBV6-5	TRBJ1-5	CASRNTGNNQPQHF
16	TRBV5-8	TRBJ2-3	CASSLERLERTDTQYF
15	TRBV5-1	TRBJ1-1	CASSLEGRVNTEAFF
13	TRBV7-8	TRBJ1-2	CASSLGQGYGYTF
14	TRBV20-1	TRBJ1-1	CSASFRLGRDEAFF
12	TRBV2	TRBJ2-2	CASSGDSGELFF
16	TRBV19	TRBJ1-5	CASSINYQPGWQPQHF
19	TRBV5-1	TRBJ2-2	CASSRVGGRPGGTTGELFF
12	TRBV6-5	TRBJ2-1	CASSYSWVTSFF
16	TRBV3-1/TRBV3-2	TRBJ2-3	CASSPLGTTSTDTQYF
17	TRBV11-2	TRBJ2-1	CASSLRISGRAYNEQFF
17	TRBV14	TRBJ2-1	CASSQHRADRRYNEQFF
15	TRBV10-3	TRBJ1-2	CAISGGTGSNYGYTF
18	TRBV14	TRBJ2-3	CASSQGLAGVGVTDTQYF
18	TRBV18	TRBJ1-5	CASSPRSGGPTGAQPQHF
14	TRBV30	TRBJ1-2	CAWRDWGLGYGYTF
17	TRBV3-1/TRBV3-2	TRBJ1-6	CASSQGVRELWNSPLHF
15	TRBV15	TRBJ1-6	CATSRPGQGNSPLHF
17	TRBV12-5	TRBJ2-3	CASGLSLRADLADTQYF
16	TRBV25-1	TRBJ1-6	CASSELKDRANSPLHF
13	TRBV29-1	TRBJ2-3	CSAQRGGPDTQYF
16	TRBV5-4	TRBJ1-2	CASSHPTGPGGYGYTF
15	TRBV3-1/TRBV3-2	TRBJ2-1	CASSPGTALYNEQFF
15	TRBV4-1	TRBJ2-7	CASSQGQASSYEQYF
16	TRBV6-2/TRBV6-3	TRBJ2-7	CASSPKGHKISYEQYF